This is a list of T cell receptor beta chains from one sample in a study of regulatory T cells in long-lasting Graves disease. Using its own MiXCR run on the multiplex PCR reads, TCRdb lists one record per CDR3 protein. The sample lists 360,000 or so distinct CDR3 sequences, about 11% seen once, with about 19% in the top ten. These data also featured in a second study, about T cells in Graves' hyperthyroidism and ophthalmopathy.

Specimen: peripheral blood mononuclear cells (PBMCs), collected at new diagnosis, from a patient treated with antithyroid drugs. The receptors stem from a young woman with Graves disease. The CDR3 runs from the conserved cysteine through the conserved F or W. The D gene is left open where the match is weak. The listing skips clone size in some rows; elsewhere it reads once, few, many or a size class.

d_call	v_call	j_call	clone_size	cdr3_nt	cdr3_aa
TRBD1	TRBV27	TRBJ1-2	many	TGTGCCAGCAGTTTATATGGGACAGGGGATGGCTACACCTTC	CASSLYGTGDGYTF
NA	TRBV29-1	TRBJ1-1	many	TGCAGCGTTGACGTGGGTACTGAAGCTTTCTTT	CSVDVGTEAFF
TRBD2	TRBV7-2	TRBJ2-3	NA	TGTGTCAACACCCAGACTCTAGCGGACACAGATACGCAGTATTTT	CVNTQTLADTDTQYF
NA	TRBV11-2	TRBJ2-1	many	TGTGCCAGCAAAGAGGGGGGCTTCGTCGGGCAGTTCTTC	CASKEGGFVGQFF
NA	TRBV12-3/TRBV12-4	TRBJ1-2	many	TGTGCCAGCAGACTCCGGACACCTAACTATGGCTACACCTTC	CASRLRTPNYGYTF
NA	TRBV9	TRBJ1-3	few	TGTGCCAGCAGCGTAGTTTTGCAGGGGCCTGGAAACACCATATATTTT	CASSVVLQGPGNTIYF
TRBD1	TRBV7-9	TRBJ1-1	NA	TGTGCCAGCAGACATCCTACGTTGGACAGGGGATATCGAGCTTTCTTT	CASRHPTLDRGYRAFF
NA	TRBV29-1	TRBJ1-5	NA	TGCAGCGCCGATCGAGGGAAGCCCCAGCATTTT	CSADRGKPQHF
NA	TRBV2	TRBJ1-2	many	TGTGCCAGCAGTGAAGAGGAGCTAACCATCTATGGCTACACCTTC	CASSEEELTIYGYTF
NA	TRBV5-1	TRBJ1-6	many	TGCGCCAGCAAACATCGGGATTCACCCCTCCACTTT	CASKHRDSPLHF
TRBD2	TRBV6-5	TRBJ2-1	NA	TGTGCCAGCAGTTATAGATCTAGCGGGAGCTATGAGCAGTTCTTC	CASSYRSSGSYEQFF
NA	TRBV4-3	TRBJ1-4	few	TGCGCCAGCAGCCAAGTTGCAGCTACTAATGAAAAACTGTTTTTT	CASSQVAATNEKLFF
NA	TRBV7-2	TRBJ1-2	many	TGTGCCAGCAGCTCCCAGGTTTTCTATGGCTACACCTTC	CASSSQVFYGYTF
TRBD1	TRBV5-1	TRBJ2-2	many	TGCGCCAGCAGCTTGGGACAGGGTGCAGGCACCGGGGAGCTGTTTTTT	CASSLGQGAGTGELFF
NA	TRBV9	TRBJ2-1	few	TGTGCCAGCAGCGTAGAGGCCCCCGGCCCTGGGCAGTTCTTC	CASSVEAPGPGQFF
TRBD1	TRBV9	TRBJ1-1	NA	TGTGCCAGCAGCGCGACAGGGGTATACACTGAAGCTTTCTTT	CASSATGVYTEAFF
TRBD1	TRBV28	TRBJ2-1	many	TGTGCCAGCAGTTTCCGGGACAGGGACAATGAGCAGTTCTTC	CASSFRDRDNEQFF
TRBD1	TRBV20-1	TRBJ1-2	few	TGCAGTGCTTTAAGACCGACAGGGGGCCCCCCCAACTATGGCTACACCTTC	CSALRPTGGPPNYGYTF
NA	TRBV7-8	TRBJ1-3	many	TGTGCCATCTCGATCTTTAGAGGACACAGCTCTGGAAACACCATATATTTT	CAISIFRGHSSGNTIYF
TRBD1	TRBV18	TRBJ1-2	many	TGTGCCAGCTCACGGGGACAGATATATGGCTACACCTTC	CASSRGQIYGYTF
TRBD1	TRBV29-1	TRBJ1-2	few	TGCAGCGTTAAGGACAGGGGCTATGGCTACACCTTC	CSVKDRGYGYTF
TRBD1	TRBV29-1	TRBJ1-2	few	TGCAGCGTTGAAAGGGGGCGGCTCTATGGCTACACCTTC	CSVERGRLYGYTF
TRBD1	TRBV19	TRBJ2-1	many	TGTGCCAGTAGCACTCCGGACAGGGGCTCCTACAATGAGCAGTTCTTC	CASSTPDRGSYNEQFF
NA	TRBV5-5	TRBJ1-4	NA	TGTGCCAGCAGCTTGGAGCCGCGAACTAATGAAAAACTGTTTTTT	CASSLEPRTNEKLFF
NA	TRBV6-1	TRBJ2-7	many	TGTGCCAGCAGTCCGGAGGGTGCTTCCTCCTACGAGCAGTACTTC	CASSPEGASSYEQYF
TRBD2	TRBV29-1	TRBJ2-3	NA	TGCAGCGGGGGGGGATTCACAGATACGCAGTATTTT	CSGGGFTDTQYF
NA	TRBV6-2/TRBV6-3	TRBJ2-7	many	TGTGCCAGCAAGCTTAGGGGAAGCACAGGGCGATACTACGAGCAGTACTTC	CASKLRGSTGRYYEQYF
TRBD2	TRBV27	TRBJ2-1	many	TGTGCCAGCAGTGGACTAGCGGGATGGAGCTCCTACAATGAGCAGTTCTTC	CASSGLAGWSSYNEQFF
TRBD2	TRBV10-3	TRBJ2-2	many	TGTGCCATCAATGCCCTAGCGGGAGGGCCGTCCGGGGAGCTGTTTTTT	CAINALAGGPSGELFF
NA	TRBV7-8	TRBJ1-5	many	TGTGCCAGCAGCCTCTTCGGTTTAGCCAGTCAGCCCCAGCATTTT	CASSLFGLASQPQHF
TRBD1	TRBV9	TRBJ1-6	many	TGTGCCAGCAGCGCAAGGACAGGGACCAATTCACCCCTCCACTTT	CASSARTGTNSPLHF
TRBD1	TRBV18	TRBJ1-5	many	TGTGCCAGCTCGCCTACAGGGGCCAGTGTGCCCCAGCATTTT	CASSPTGASVPQHF
TRBD1	TRBV18	TRBJ2-5	many	TGTGCCAGCTCACCACGCCGGGACAGAGAAGAGACCCAGTACTTC	CASSPRRDREETQYF
NA	TRBV7-2	TRBJ2-1	many	TGTGCCAGCAGCTTGGGGACAACGCAGTTCTTC	CASSLGTTQFF
NA	TRBV25-1	TRBJ2-1	NA	TGTGCCAGCAGTGAACCCGGGTGGGGGTACAATGAGCAGTTCTTC	CASSEPGWGYNEQFF
NA	TRBV20-1	TRBJ2-3	many	TGCAGTGCCAACCGGGGGGCCGCAGATACGCAGTATTTT	CSANRGAADTQYF
TRBD2	TRBV5-1	TRBJ2-1	many	TGCGCCAGCACCCTTATAGGCGGGAGAGGTGAGCAGTTCTTC	CASTLIGGRGEQFF
NA	TRBV7-9	TRBJ1-1	many	TGTGCCAGCAGCTATCAAATCAACACTGAAGCTTTCTTT	CASSYQINTEAFF
NA	TRBV7-2	TRBJ2-3	few	TGTGCCAGCAGCCCAGTGGGGGGACCGACTAGCACAGATACGCAGTATTTT	CASSPVGGPTSTDTQYF
NA	TRBV7-2	TRBJ1-5	many	TGTGCCAGCAGCCACAGGGAGGGTCAGCCCCAGCATTTT	CASSHREGQPQHF
NA	TRBV9	TRBJ2-5	NA	TGTGCCAGCAGCGTAGAGGGCAGGTACCAAGAGACCCAGTACTTC	CASSVEGRYQETQYF
NA	TRBV12-3/TRBV12-4	TRBJ1-5	many	TGTGCCAGCAGCCCTGATAATCAGCCCCAGCATTTT	CASSPDNQPQHF
NA	TRBV18	TRBJ2-7	many	TGTGCCAGCTCACCAGGGTTTTCCTACGAGCAGTACTTC	CASSPGFSYEQYF
NA	TRBV10-3	TRBJ2-2	many	TGTGCCATCAGTGAGTCTTGGAACACCGGGGAGCTGTTTTTT	CAISESWNTGELFF
NA	TRBV24-1	TRBJ2-1	NA	TGTGCCACCAGTGAGCGACCCTATGACTCGATTAACAATGAGCAGTTCTTC	CATSERPYDSINNEQFF
NA	TRBV7-9	TRBJ2-1	many	TGTGCCAGCAGCTTAGGGGGCCCAGGTGTTCTGAATTTTGACAATGAGCAGTTCTTC	CASSLGGPGVLNFDNEQFF
TRBD2	TRBV28	TRBJ2-5	NA	TGTGCCCGCGGGGGACTAGCGGGAGGACATATGGGGGGGGAGACCCAGTACTTC	CARGGLAGGHMGGETQYF
TRBD2	TRBV4-3	TRBJ2-3	many	TGCGCCAGCAGCCAAGTGGCTAGCGGGGGAATAGCAGATACGCAGTATTTT	CASSQVASGGIADTQYF
NA	TRBV2	TRBJ1-1	many	TGTGCCAGCAGCGTGGACAGTATGAACACTGAAGCTTTCTTT	CASSVDSMNTEAFF
NA	TRBV6-1	TRBJ2-5	many	TGTGCCAGCGCTCTCCTGGGGTTGGGCCAAGAGACCCAGTACTTC	CASALLGLGQETQYF
TRBD2	TRBV11-2	TRBJ2-7	many	TGTGCCAGCAGCTCCGGACTAGCGGGAGGCGAGCAGTACTTC	CASSSGLAGGEQYF
NA	TRBV4-1	TRBJ2-7	many	TGCGCCAGCAGCCAAGGGGCAGGTTCGGGGTCCTACGAGCAGTACTTC	CASSQGAGSGSYEQYF
TRBD2	TRBV24-1	TRBJ2-5	NA	TGTGCCACCAGTGCAACCCCGGGGAAGCGGGGCCAAGAGACCCAGTACTTC	CATSATPGKRGQETQYF
TRBD2	TRBV6-2/TRBV6-3	TRBJ2-2	many	TGTGCCAGCACCGCACTAGCGGGGAGCCGGACCGGGGAGCTGTTTTTT	CASTALAGSRTGELFF
NA	TRBV20-1	TRBJ1-2	many	TGCAGTGCTAGAGAGAGATGGGGCGGTGGCTACACCTTC	CSARERWGGGYTF
NA	TRBV4-3	TRBJ1-2	few	TGCGCCAGCAGCCCTTGGGGGGTAGCTAACTATGGCTACACCTTC	CASSPWGVANYGYTF
NA	TRBV6-4	TRBJ2-5	many	TGTGCCAGCAGTGCCCAACCTCAAGAGACCCAGTACTTC	CASSAQPQETQYF